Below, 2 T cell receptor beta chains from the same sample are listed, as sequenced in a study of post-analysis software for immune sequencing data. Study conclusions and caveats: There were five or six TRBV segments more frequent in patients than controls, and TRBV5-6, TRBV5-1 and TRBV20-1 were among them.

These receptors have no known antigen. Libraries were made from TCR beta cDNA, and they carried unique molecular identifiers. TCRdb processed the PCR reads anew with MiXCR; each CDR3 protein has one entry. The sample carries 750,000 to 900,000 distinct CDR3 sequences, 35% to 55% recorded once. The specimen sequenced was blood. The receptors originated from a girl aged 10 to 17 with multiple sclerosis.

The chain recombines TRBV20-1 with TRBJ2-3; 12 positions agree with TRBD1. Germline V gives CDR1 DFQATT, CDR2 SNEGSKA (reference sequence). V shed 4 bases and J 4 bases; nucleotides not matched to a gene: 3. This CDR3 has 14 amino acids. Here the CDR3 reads CSAKGQGAADTQYF. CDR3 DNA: TGCAGTGCTAAGGGACAGGGGGCCGCAGATACGCAGTATTTT.

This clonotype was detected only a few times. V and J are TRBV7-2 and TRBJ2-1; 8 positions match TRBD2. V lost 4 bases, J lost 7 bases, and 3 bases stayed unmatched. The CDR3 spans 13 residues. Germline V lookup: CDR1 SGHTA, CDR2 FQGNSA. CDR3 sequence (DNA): TGTGCCAGCAGCTCCTCGGGAGGGAATGAGCAGTTCTTC. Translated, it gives CASSSSGGNEQFF.